A selection of T cell receptor beta chains follows, all from one sample in a study of blood T cells in healthy people across ages. TCRdb re-derived calls from the 5' RACE reads in MiXCR, one entry per CDR3 protein. The repertoire includes fewer than 2 million distinct CDR3 sequences, approximately 39% of them detected once, and roughly 24% sits in the top ten. The sample taken for sequencing was blood. These receptors originate from a human donor in good health. The CDR3 runs from the conserved cysteine through the conserved F or W. Fields, in order: clone size, D gene, J gene, V gene, CDR3 protein, CDR3 DNA. The D gene is left open where the match is weak. Some rows have no size entry. The others give once, few or many, or a class for an expanded clone.

NA NA TRBJ1-2 TRBV20-1 CSARSVGGHGYTF TGCAGTGCTAGGTCCGTGGGAGGACATGGCTACACCTTC
NA NA TRBJ2-3 TRBV20-1 CSATSGQHADTQYF TGCAGTGCTACCTCGGGGCAACACGCAGATACGCAGTATTTT
NA NA TRBJ2-7 TRBV29-1 CSAAQGGVGEQYF TGCAGCGCAGCGCAAGGGGGGGTTGGCGAGCAGTACTTC
many NA TRBJ2-7 TRBV10-3 CAISVEGTYEQYF TGTGCCATCAGTGTAGAGGGGACCTACGAGCAGTACTTC
NA NA TRBJ1-2 TRBV27 CASSLYPNYGYTF TGTGCCAGCAGTCTGTATCCTAACTATGGCTACACCTTC
NA NA TRBJ2-7 TRBV2 CASSESTWFQYF TGTGCCAGCAGTGAATCCACCTGGTTTCAGTACTTC
NA NA TRBJ1-1 TRBV12-3/TRBV12-4 CASSPIEGTTEAFF TGTGCCAGCAGCCCCATTGAAGGGACCACTGAAGCTTTCTTT
NA TRBD2 TRBJ2-1 TRBV6-6 CASSYSGGKETQFF TGTGCCAGCAGTTATAGCGGGGGGAAAGAGACCCAGTTCTTC
NA TRBD1 TRBJ1-2 TRBV29-1 CSVSGQGHYGYTF TGCAGCGTATCGGGACAGGGACACTATGGCTACACCTTC
NA NA TRBJ2-1 TRBV11-3 CASSLIGRHNEQFF TGTGCCAGCAGCTTGATCGGGAGACACAATGAGCAGTTCTTC
NA TRBD2 TRBJ2-3 TRBV7-2 CASSRGGGIGNTQYF TGTGCCAGCAGCCGCGGGGGGGGTATCGGAAATACGCAGTATTTT
few NA TRBJ2-3 TRBV2 CASLTQGRVSTDTQYF TGTGCCAGCCTCACACAAGGCCGGGTTAGCACAGATACGCAGTATTTT
NA TRBD1 TRBJ2-5 TRBV11-2 CASSTGQGQTQYF TGTGCCAGCAGCACGGGACAGGGTCAGACCCAGTACTTC
many NA TRBJ2-1 TRBV5-1 CASNFMDNEQFF TGCGCCAGCAATTTTATGGACAATGAGCAGTTCTTC
NA NA TRBJ2-5 TRBV7-2 CASSFRVRETQYF TGTGCCAGCAGCTTCCGGGTACGGGAGACCCAGTACTTC
NA TRBD2 TRBJ2-1 TRBV3-1 CASSHSGLAETSSYNEQFF TGTGCCAGCAGCCATTCGGGACTAGCGGAGACTAGCTCCTACAATGAGCAGTTCTTC
NA NA TRBJ1-2 TRBV4-3 CASSQVARADYGYTF TGCGCCAGCAGCCAAGTCGCCCGTGCGGACTATGGCTACACCTTC
NA NA TRBJ2-7 TRBV7-2 CASSTAWGVELYEQYF TGTGCCAGCAGTACGGCGTGGGGGGTGGAATTATACGAGCAGTACTTC
few TRBD2 TRBJ2-1 TRBV9 CASTTGTSGNNEQFF TGTGCCAGCACCACCGGGACTAGCGGGAACAATGAGCAGTTCTTC
many TRBD1 TRBJ1-4 TRBV20-1 CSARTPGQGSEKLFF TGCAGTGCTAGGACTCCGGGACAGGGTAGTGAAAAACTGTTTTTT
few NA TRBJ2-1 TRBV4-1 CASSQAPLATNEQFF TGCGCCAGCAGCCAAGCTCCCCTAGCGACCAATGAGCAGTTCTTC
NA NA TRBJ1-2 TRBV4-1 CASSQRHTLNCGYTF TGCGCCAGCAGCCAGAGACACACCTTAAACTGTGGCTACACCTTC
few NA TRBJ1-2 TRBV20-1 CSASLGHQGGYTF TGCAGTGCTAGTCTGGGACACCAAGGGGGCTACACCTTC
NA NA TRBJ1-5 TRBV15 CATSRRVGESQPQHF TGTGCCACCAGCAGGAGGGTGGGGGAAAGTCAGCCCCAGCATTTT
NA TRBD1 TRBJ1-4 TRBV4-3 CASSQDWTGAEKLIF TGCGCCAGCAGCCAAGATTGGACAGGGGCAGAAAAACTGATTTTT
NA TRBD2 TRBJ2-5 TRBV4-3 CASSQDGISGEGETQYF TGCGCCAGCAGCCAAGATGGTATTAGCGGGGAAGGAGAGACCCAGTACTTC
few TRBD1 TRBJ2-7 TRBV20-1 CSARPPRQGTSYEQYF TGCAGTGCACGGCCTCCCCGACAGGGCACGTCCTACGAGCAGTACTTC
NA TRBD2 TRBJ2-7 TRBV7-8 CASSKTPTSGIPYEQYF TGTGCCAGCAGCAAAACCCCGACTAGCGGGATCCCCTACGAGCAGTACTTC
NA NA TRBJ2-5 TRBV5-1 CASRFGHTNQETQYF TGCGCCAGCAGGTTTGGACATACGAATCAAGAGACCCAGTACTTC
NA TRBD1 TRBJ1-1 TRBV29-1 CSVAGQGVTEAFF TGCAGCGTTGCGGGACAGGGGGTCACTGAAGCTTTCTTT
NA NA TRBJ1-1 TRBV12-3/TRBV12-4 CASSSNRVGTEAFF TGTGCCAGCAGTTCGAACAGGGTAGGAACTGAAGCTTTCTTT
once TRBD2 TRBJ2-3 TRBV3-1 CASSHGLAGGSDTQYF TGTGCCAGCAGCCACGGACTAGCGGGGGGCTCAGATACGCAGTATTTT
NA NA TRBJ1-2 TRBV6-2/TRBV6-3 CASSRGTSNYGYTF TGTGCCAGCAGTCGGGGGACGTCTAACTATGGCTACACCTTC
few NA TRBJ2-3 TRBV7-9 CASSKWTDTQYF TGTGCCAGCTCGAAGTGGACAGATACGCAGTATTTT
few NA TRBJ2-1 TRBV14 CASSIGTDSSYNEQFF TGTGCCAGCAGCATCGGGACGGATAGCTCCTACAATGAGCAGTTCTTC
NA NA TRBJ2-6 TRBV2 CASRQGGSSGANVLTF TGTGCCAGCAGACAGGGAGGTTCATCGGGGGCCAACGTCCTGACTTTC